This TCR beta chain was captured in a study of blood T cells in healthy people across ages (dated by TCRdb to the mid-2010s). About the investigation overall: In model experiments, template switching captured roughly one uniquely barcoded TCR beta cDNA molecule for every two T cells. For two donors (one aged 18 to 29 and one aged 80 or older), the study analyzed two additional independent replicas of 1 million unique cDNA reads from the same blood draw. The donors were split into four age groups: young (average around 16 years), middle-aged (about 40), aged (roughly 65) and long-lived (under 85). To avoid experimental bias, donors of different ages were distributed randomly across sequencing lanes. The study measured age-related changes in TCR beta repertoire diversity using deep sequencing normalized with unique cDNA molecular identifiers. Overall results and qualifications from the work: The CMV infection status of donors was not known, potentially confounding age-related changes in expanded clonotypes. There was a strong correlation between observed TCR beta diversity and the percentage of naive T cells measured by flow cytometry. Bulk unsorted PBMC profiling prevented conclusive comparison of naive and antigen-experienced compartments. As age increased, observed TCR beta diversity per million T cells dropped in a roughly linear way, and a significant reduction was already evident by age about 36. Compared with the aged group, more naive CD4+ T cells, fewer expanded clones and increased TCR diversity were shown by the long-lived group, suggesting age selection. Estimates of total diversity based on one million sequenced T cells were considered lower bounds and underestimates.

There are a few counts of this clonotype. Its antigen target is currently unknown. No base qualities exist here, and no much larger clone lies one base off it. The library was made by 5' RACE. The sequencing machine was an Illumina HiSeq 2500. A second PCR of roughly 7 to 12 cycles was run with a J-beta primer mix and a sample-barcoded 5' primer. Each TCR beta cDNA molecule received a unique molecular identifier from a template-switch 5' adaptor carrying 12 random nucleotides. Each sample yielded at least 2.5 million CDR3-containing paired-end reads. First-strand cDNA was synthesized from all RNA with the Mint cDNA synthesis kit, primed by a TRBC-specific oligonucleotide. All cDNA was treated with uracil-DNA glycosylase and then went through a first 18-cycle PCR with the universal primers M1SS and BC2_uni_R. As for the authors' bioinformatics: Each sample was normalized by randomly selecting 1 million high-quality reads, each carrying a distinct molecular identifier. Instead of being binned into consensus sequences, reads with shared molecular identifiers were discarded. MiTCR, run with a Q25 quality threshold and the strictest error-elimination algorithm, handled CDR3 identification, clonotype clustering and error correction. Lower-bound total TCR beta diversity was estimated with a nonparametric unseen species model using Euler transformation. TCRdb trimmed the raw reads at Q25, called clones with MiXCR and kept productive beta chains. Rows are combined by CDR3 protein, so each entry shows the most common genes and DNA. None of the V and J calls come from the authors' own analysis; TCRdb made them. The sample data list about 640,000 distinct CDR3 sequences, and around 54% of these were observed just once. The top ten clones comprise 30% to 40% of the sample.

The roughly 37 donors, aged about 6 to 95 years, were systemically healthy Caucasian individuals from Russia. Each donor gave about 9.7 milliliters of peripheral blood, drawn into EDTA-treated Vacutainer tubes. PBMCs were isolated by Ficoll-Paque density-gradient centrifugation, with at least 7 million obtained per sample. Total RNA was extracted from PBMCs with Trizol reagent, with at least 6 micrograms obtained per sample. The percentages of naive CD45RAhigh/CD27high T cells were determined by flow cytometry on a PBMC aliquot from every donor. The specimen was blood. The receptor comes from a man aged 55-75 years in good health.

For the CDR3, the sequence is CASSPPPVSSPLHF. The sequenced DNA: TGTGCCAGCTCACCACCCCCAGTAAGCTCACCCCTCCACTTT. Rearrangement joined TRBV18 to TRBJ1-6; no D gene can be assigned with confidence. The CDR3 numbers 14 residues from cysteine through phenylalanine. The retained sequence is limited to the CDR3, 42 bases, with the frame set at the first base. Trimming at the junction amounts to 0 bases on V and 10 bases on J, and the germline ends lie 10 bases apart. The germline V gene sets CDR1 to KGHSH and CDR2 to LQKENI. With all but the CDR3 taken from the reference TRBV18 and TRBJ1-6 genes, the full variable domain is: NAGVMQNPRHLVRRRGQEARLRCSPMKGHSHVYWYRQLPEEGLKFMVYLQKENIIDESGMPKERFSAEFPKEGPSILRIQQVVRGDSAAYFCASSPPPVSSPLHFGNGTRLTVT.